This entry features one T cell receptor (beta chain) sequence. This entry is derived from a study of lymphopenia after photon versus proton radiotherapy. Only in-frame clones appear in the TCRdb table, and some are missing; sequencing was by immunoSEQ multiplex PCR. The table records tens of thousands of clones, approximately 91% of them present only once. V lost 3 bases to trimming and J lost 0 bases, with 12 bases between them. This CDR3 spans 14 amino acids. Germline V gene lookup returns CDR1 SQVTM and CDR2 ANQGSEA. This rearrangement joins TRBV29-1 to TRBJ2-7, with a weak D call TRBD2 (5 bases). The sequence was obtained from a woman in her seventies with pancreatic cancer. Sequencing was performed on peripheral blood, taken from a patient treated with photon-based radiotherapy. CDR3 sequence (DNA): TGCAGCGTTGACTCCGGGATCGACTCCTACGAGCAGTACTTC. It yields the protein CSVDSGIDSYEQYF.